The rows below give T cell receptor beta chains drawn from one sample of a study of cytomegalovirus exposure and HLA in healthy donors. Profiling relied on immunoSEQ multiplex PCR, and the TCRdb table lists in-frame clones only, not all of them. The sample lists more than 200,000 clones; roughly 84% were seen once. Sequencing was performed on PBMCs. Every receptor here comes from a man between 18 and 35 years old in good health and CMV-seropositive. Each CDR3 is given with its conserved first and last residue.

TRBV7-2,TRBJ2-7,CASSLAWTSGYEQYF
TRBV5-1,TRBJ1-5,CASSLGPDQPQHF
TRBV28,TRBJ2-7,CASRGTVSYEQYF
TRBV29-1,TRBJ2-3,CSVAGTTKGDTDTQYF
TRBV29-1,TRBJ1-4,CSGKKTGGGEKLFF
TRBV6-6,TRBJ2-7,CASSDSDRRSYYEQYF
TRBV29-1,TRBJ2-5,CSVEGRRNQETQYF
TRBV6-1,TRBJ2-7,CASTWGEGTYEQYF
TRBV28,TRBJ1-5,CASSLPGTGISNQPQHF
TRBV30,TRBJ1-3,CAWSPLVGSGNTIYF
TRBV7-2,TRBJ2-7,CASSLVDEQYF
TRBV20-1,TRBJ2-7,CSPRPVYEQYF
TRBV7-8,TRBJ2-2,CASRSTSGSIGELFF
TRBV5-6,TRBJ2-7,CASSSRLAGGSAFYEQYF
TRBV4-2,TRBJ2-7,CASSDSGGRSYEQYF
TRBV5-1,TRBJ2-7,CASSLKGGDIYEQYF
TRBV5-1,TRBJ1-1,CASSLGSGHQNTEAFF
TRBV27,TRBJ2-6,CASSSPVHSGANVLTF
TRBV19,TRBJ2-1,CASSIRTSAGSYNEQFF
TRBV20-1,TRBJ2-7,CSAYRFYEQYF
TRBV12-5,TRBJ2-2,CATPGQFNTGELFF
TRBV18,TRBJ2-7,CASSPDRTGLEQYF
TRBV5-4,TRBJ1-2,CASSLNNLNYGYTF
TRBV7-8,TRBJ2-7,CASSTGLASSYEQYF
TRBV4-1,TRBJ2-7,CAVAQGLRTEQYF
TRBV7-6,TRBJ2-7,CASSARQGDYEQYF
TRBV7-8,TRBJ2-4,CASSLLERRNIQYF
TRBV5-1,TRBJ1-1,CASSWGQLLNTEAFF
TRBV27,TRBJ2-7,CASRRAGGPDEQYF
TRBV6-5,TRBJ2-7,CASSQTGNEQYF
TRBV7-9,TRBJ2-7,CASSLGKYEQYF
TRBV7-9,TRBJ2-1,CASSASLVIEQFF
TRBV5-1,TRBJ2-5,CASSFGQGRETQYF
TRBV5-4,TRBJ2-7,CASSAGQGTSYEQYF
TRBV28,TRBJ1-1,CASSPPGTLGTEAFF
TRBV6-5,TRBJ1-5,CASTNPRRVGQPQHF
TRBV5-1,TRBJ2-7,CASSLSTQSSYEQYF
TRBV19,TRBJ1-2,CASNLYGNGYTF
TRBV5-1,TRBJ1-2,CASSLQGAREYGYTF
TRBV15,TRBJ2-5,CATSGRGSGETQYF
TRBV19,TRBJ1-2,CASSTQIYGYTF
TRBV5-6,TRBJ1-2,CASSRAGLDYGYTF
TRBV5-1,TRBJ1-5,CASSILPGQNQPQHF
TRBV30,TRBJ2-1,CAWSVAYNEQFF
TRBV25-1,TRBJ2-5,CASSPPGQGTETQYF
TRBV5-1,TRBJ2-3,CASSLTGLTDTQYF
TRBV5-1,TRBJ2-5,CASSSAGEGETQYF
TRBV27,TRBJ1-5,CASTSLTVGGRYQPQHF
TRBV5-6,TRBJ2-2,CASSLDISGRITGELFF
TRBV2,TRBJ1-3,CASSEQGGGNTIYF
TRBV2,TRBJ2-1,CASKGAGSYNEQFF
TRBV5-1,TRBJ1-5,CASRASSNQPQHF
TRBV28,TRBJ1-2,CASSLQPGQGAGYTF
TRBV7-9,TRBJ1-2,CASSPTGRTYGYTF
TRBV9,TRBJ1-2,CASSGRDRVGGHYGYTF
TRBV27,TRBJ2-5,CASSFRSQGQETQYF